These 28 T cell receptor beta chains were sequenced from one sample in a study of cytomegalovirus exposure and HLA in healthy donors. Primers for the PCR totalled 60 Vbeta and 13 Jbeta. The table came from immunoSEQ multiplex PCR; TCRdb's copy has only in-frame clones and leaves some out. The sample has 150,000 to 200,000 clones; roughly four fifths are singletons. Material for sequencing was PBMCs. Every receptor here comes from a man younger than 30 in good health and CMV-seronegative.

The chain combines TRBV7-2 with TRBJ2-1; 7 nucleotides match TRBD2. CDR1 is SGHTA, CDR2 FQGNSA, per germline. The CDR3 spans 13 residues. V lost 3 bases to trimming and J lost 8 bases; unmatched junction nucleotides: 4. CDR3 sequence: CASSFEGGDEQFF. CDR3 in DNA: TGTGCCAGCAGCTTCGAGGGAGGGGATGAGCAGTTCTTC.

This clone was observed once. The V call is TRBV19, the J call TRBJ2-7; the D gene is possibly TRBD1 (6 bases). CDR1 and CDR2 from the germline V gene are LNHDA and SQIVND (reference sequence). The ends were cut back, 5 bases at V and 2 bases at J, with 16 bases in the middle. This CDR3 has 15 amino acids. CDR3 amino acids: CASSPWTDSTYEQYF. For the CDR3, the DNA is TGTGCCAGTAGTCCTTGGACAGATTCGACCTACGAGCAGTACTTC. The complete variable domain, with remaining parts taken from reference TRBV19 and TRBJ2-7, reads DGGITQSPKYLFRKEGQNVTLSCEQNLNHDAMYWYRQDPGQGLRLIYYSQIVNDFQKGDIAEGYSVSREKKESFPLTVTSAQKNPTAFYLCASSPWTDSTYEQYFGPGTRLTVT.

The chain combines TRBV2 with TRBJ1-4, with D tentatively TRBD1 (5 bases). The CDR3 has 14 amino acids. Germline V gene sequence: CDR1 SNHLY, CDR2 FYNNEI. With 6 bases removed from V and 8 bases from J, the gap between germline ends came to 16 bases. CDR3 DNA sequence: TGTGCCAGCAGCGTCCGCCGGGGGTTGGAAAAACTGTTTTTT. As protein: CASSVRRGLEKLFF. Full variable domain (remainder filled in from reference TRBV2 and TRBJ1-4): EPEVTQTPSHQVTQMGQEVILRCVPISNHLYFYWYRQILGQKVEFLVSFYNNEISEKSEIFDDQFSVERPDGSNFTLKIRSTKLEDSAMYFCASSVRRGLEKLFFGSGTQLSVL.

A word on this clone: Other DNA variants within this sample encode the same CDR3. The chain combines TRBV6-4 with TRBJ1-1; D unclear. The CDR3 runs to 13 residues. CDR1 and CDR2 from the germline V gene are MRHNA and SNTAGT. With 4 bases removed from V and 0 bases from J, the gap between germline ends came to 6 bases. The CDR3 bases are TGTGCCAGCAGTGTCAGTGTGAACACTGAAGCTTTCTTT. Translation: CASSVSVNTEAFF.

This chain connects TRBV9 to TRBJ2-3, with TRBD2 matching 8 bases. V dropped 0 bases and J dropped 0; count of bases not matched to a gene: 6. Germline CDR1 reads SGDLS; CDR2 reads YYNGEE. This CDR3 has 17 amino acids. The CDR3 region has the DNA TGTGCCAGCAGCGTAGGCCGGTCTAGCGGGAGCACAGATACGCAGTATTTT. Translation: CASSVGRSSGSTDTQYF. Full variable domain (remainder filled in from reference TRBV9 and TRBJ2-3): DSGVTQTPKHLITATGQRVTLRCSPRSGDLSVYWYQQSLDQGLQFLIQYYNGEERAKGNILERFSAQQFPDLHSELNLSSLELGDSALYFCASSVGRSSGSTDTQYFGPGTRLTVL.

There are a few counts of this clone. The chain uses TRBV28 and TRBJ2-3; 7 bases match TRBD2. The CDR3 extends over 14 amino acids. From germline, CDR1 is MDHEN and CDR2 SYDVKM. The junction had 2 bases not matched to a gene; V was cut back by 4 bases and J by 1 base. CDR3 loop: CASSSLAGTDTQYF. DNA for the CDR3: TGTGCCAGCAGTTCTCTAGCGGGCACAGATACGCAGTATTTT.

This chain connects TRBV5-6 to TRBJ2-1, with 13 positions matching TRBD2. Unmatched junction bases numbered 7, after V lost 4 bases and J lost 3 bases. The CDR3 has 17 residues. CDR1 and CDR2 from the germline V gene are SGHDT and YYEEEE. CDR3 DNA: TGTGCCAGCAGCCCCCGACTAGCGGGAGGATTCTACAATGAGCAGTTCTTC. Protein product: CASSPRLAGGFYNEQFF.

Note on this clone: A read error may account for a junction end that differs from germline. The chain links TRBV19 to TRBJ1-1, with 7 nucleotides matching TRBD1. Germline V gene sequence: CDR1 LNHDA, CDR2 SQIVND (reference sequence). The CDR3 consists of 11 residues. The CDR3 protein is CASGGGTEAFF. CDR3 bases: TGTGCCAGTGGAGGGGGCACTGAGGCTTTCTTT. Full variable domain (outside the CDR3, taken from reference TRBV19 and TRBJ1-1): DGGITQSPKYLFRKEGQNVTLSCEQNLNHDAMYWYRQDPGQGLRLIYYSQIVNDFQKGDIAEGYSVSREKKESFPLTVTSAQKNPTAFYLCASGGGTEAFFGQGTRLTVV.

This chain connects TRBV9 to TRBJ1-3; D uncertain. V was cut by 4 bases and J by 7 bases, with 27 bases left in between. Germline lookup yields CDR1 SGDLS and CDR2 YYNGEE. This CDR3 has 18 residues. The CDR3 loop reads CASSSPRVGGSYGNTIYF. CDR3 nucleotide sequence: TGTGCCAGCAGCTCCCCGAGGGTGGGAGGCTCTTATGGTAACACCATATATTTT.

The CDR3 spells CASSQTYTGTYGYTF. The CDR3 nucleotides read TGTGCCAGCAGCCAGACTTACACAGGGACCTATGGCTACACCTTC. The chain combines TRBV4-2 with TRBJ1-2; possible D gene TRBD1, 6 bases. The CDR3 is 15 residues long. Germline V gives CDR1 LGHNA, CDR2 YNFKEQ. The V end was cut by 3 bases, the J end by 4 bases, with 15 bases between.

The chain couples TRBV7-6 to TRBJ2-7, with 7 bases identical to TRBD1. The ends lost 0 bases at V and 4 bases at J; junction bases unmatched: 6. CDR1 SGHVS and CDR2 FNYEAQ come from the germline V gene. The CDR3 consists of 15 residues. CDR3 in DNA: TGTGCCAGCAGCTTAGCGCCAAACAGGGGATACGAGCAGTACTTC. Its translation: CASSLAPNRGYEQYF.

CDR3 sequence (DNA): TGTGCCAGCAGGGAGGGGACAGGGAACTTAGATACGCAGTATTTT. This codes for CASREGTGNLDTQYF. This chain connects TRBV28 to TRBJ2-3; 9 positions match TRBD1. The CDR3 is 15 amino acids. Germline CDR1 is MDHEN and CDR2 is SYDVKM. Losses at the gene ends were 6 bases for V and 5 bases for J; bases not matched to a gene: 9.

V gene TRBV7-8 combines with J gene TRBJ2-7, with 7 bases aligning to TRBD2. The CDR3 extends over 14 amino acids. In germline, CDR1 is SGHVS, CDR2 FQNEAQ. Trimming removed 2 bases from V and 3 bases from J; junction bases left unmatched: 4. The CDR3 sequence is CASSLLERGYEQYF. DNA for the CDR3: TGTGCCAGCAGCTTATTGGAGCGGGGCTACGAGCAGTACTTC.

The chain has TRBV4-1 and TRBJ2-5; D not certain. The CDR3 has 15 residues. CDR1 and CDR2 from the germline V gene are MGHRA and YSYEKL. With 1 base removed from V and 4 bases from J, the gap between germline ends came to 13 bases. The CDR3 region has the DNA TGCGCCAGCAGCCAAGGCCCCACGAGAGGAGAGACCCAGTACTTC. It translates to CASSQGPTRGETQYF.

This clone was detected a few times. The V call is TRBV5-4, the J call TRBJ2-7; TRBD2 aligns across 10 bases. Germline V gene sequence: CDR1 SGHNT, CDR2 YYREEE (reference sequence). V shed 3 bases, J shed 6 bases, and the junction held 12 bases outside the gene matches. The CDR3 totals 16 residues. This CDR3 reads CASSSYTAGGYAEQYF. The CDR3 DNA reads TGTGCCAGCAGCTCCTACACAGCGGGAGGGTACGCCGAGCAGTACTTC.

As regards this clone: The junction shows a germline mismatch at one end, possibly a read error. The genes are TRBV7-9 and TRBJ1-2, with D hard to call. The CDR3 has 13 amino acids. In germline, CDR1 is SEHNR, CDR2 FQNEAQ (reference sequence). The CDR3 DNA reads as TGTTCCAGCAGATCAATCGGGTTGGATGGCTACACCTTC. Translated: CSSRSIGLDGYTF.

The chain combines TRBV10-3 with TRBJ2-5; TRBD1 matches 9 bases. Trimming removed 4 bases from V and 11 bases from J; junction bases left unmatched: 11. The CDR3 extends over 14 amino acids. The V gene's germline CDR1 is ENHRY and CDR2 SYGVKD. CDR3 sequence (DNA): TGTGCCATCAGTGGACAGGGGGGTCCCCACGGGCAGTACTTC. Its translation is CAISGQGGPHGQYF.

V gene TRBV7-2 combines with J gene TRBJ2-2, with a possible D match to TRBD2 (7 bases). This CDR3 region has 16 residues. The germline CDR1 and CDR2 sequences are SGHTA and FQGNSA. Trimming cost V 1 base and J 0 bases, with 9 bases left between them. In nucleotides, the CDR3 is TGTGCCAGCAGCTTAGTAGGGGGGGCGAACACCGGGGAGCTGTTTTTT. This sequence encodes CASSLVGGANTGELFF.

The genes are TRBV5-6 and TRBJ2-1; 7 bases map to TRBD2. CDR3 length equals 15 residues. Per the germline V gene, CDR1 is SGHDT and CDR2 is YYEEEE. The junction had 6 bases not matched to a gene; V was cut back by 1 base and J by 5 bases. The DNA for the CDR3 is TGTGCCAGCAGCTTGTTTCCAGCGGGGAACAATGAGCAGTTCTTC. Translating gives CASSLFPAGNNEQFF.

This clone is a singleton in its sample. The chain uses TRBV6-1 and TRBJ2-7; TRBD1 agrees at 8 bases. The CDR3 loop spans 14 amino acids. V was pared by 3 bases and J by 6 bases, with 7 bases of the junction left unmatched. Germline V gene lookup returns CDR1 MNHNS and CDR2 SASEGT. Here the CDR3 reads CASSESSRGLEQYF. The CDR3 bases are TGTGCCAGCAGTGAGAGCTCCAGGGGGCTCGAGCAGTACTTC.

This clone came up a few times. V is TRBV4-3 and J is TRBJ2-3; 7 nucleotides match TRBD1. The CDR3 has 17 amino acids. Looked up from germline, CDR1 is LGHNA and CDR2 is YSLEER. With V trimmed by 0 bases and J by 3 bases, 9 bases remained unmatched. Here the CDR3 reads CASSQDRQGRVTDTQYF. CDR3 DNA sequence: TGCGCCAGCAGCCAAGATAGACAGGGCAGAGTAACAGATACGCAGTATTTT.

The chain recombines TRBV5-1 with TRBJ2-5; TRBD1 agrees at 10 bases. The V gene end was trimmed by 5 bases and the J gene end by 5 bases; junction bases not matched to a gene: 12. Germline CDR1 SGHRS, CDR2 YFSETQ. The CDR3 is made up of 16 amino acids. This CDR3 is CASSTSGTGDWETQYF. The CDR3 coding sequence is TGCGCCAGCAGTACCTCCGGGACAGGGGACTGGGAGACCCAGTACTTC.

The rearrangement uses TRBV9 and TRBJ2-7, with D possibly being TRBD2 (7 bases). Germline CDR1 reads SGDLS; CDR2 reads YYNGEE. Trimming took 3 bases from V and 7 from J, leaving 17 bases between them. The CDR3 contains 14 residues. CDR3 amino acids: CASSETSSRGEQYF. The CDR3 coding sequence is TGTGCCAGCAGCGAGACTAGCTCAAGGGGGGAGCAGTACTTC.

In its sample, this clone was seen once. The chain has TRBV11-2 and TRBJ1-1; the D is unclear. The V end was cut by 5 bases, the J end by 0 bases, with 10 bases between. Germline CDR1 reads SGHAT; CDR2 reads FQNNGV. The CDR3 runs to 14 residues. CDR3 coding DNA: TGTGCCAGCAGCCGGGGAACGCTGAACACTGAAGCTTTCTTT. Translating it yields CASSRGTLNTEAFF.

V and J are TRBV6-6 and TRBJ2-7; D may be TRBD1 (6 bases). The CDR3 covers 12 residues. V lost 6 bases and J lost 0, with 6 bases in between. CDR1 and CDR2 from the germline V gene are MNHNY and SVGAGI (reference sequence). Here the CDR3 DNA reads TGTGCCAGCAGGGACAGCTCCTACGAGCAGTACTTC. It translates to CASRDSSYEQYF.

The J gene is TRBJ1-5, the V gene TRBV2, with D possibly matching TRBD1 (5 bases). V lost 5 bases and J lost 5, with 13 bases in between. Germline CDR1 SNHLY, CDR2 FYNNEI. The CDR3 consists of 14 residues. The CDR3 DNA reads as TGTGCCAGCAGTCTAACGGCAGGGTATCAGCCCCAGCATTTT. It codes for CASSLTAGYQPQHF.

The rearrangement joins TRBV29-1 to TRBJ2-5; 9 nucleotides agree with TRBD1. CDR3 length: 15 residues. V was pared by 6 bases and J by 7 bases, with 15 bases of the junction left unmatched. Germline CDR1 is SQVTM and CDR2 is ANQGSEA. Here the CDR3 DNA reads TGCAGCGTGAAACGCGGGACAGGGATGATTGGGACCCAGTACTTC. Encoded protein: CSVKRGTGMIGTQYF.

The V gene is TRBV6-5, the J gene TRBJ2-2; D call uncertain. With 2 bases removed from V and 6 bases from J, the gap between germline ends came to 13 bases. Germline-derived CDR1 and CDR2 are MNHEY and SVGAGI. This CDR3 has 15 residues. CDR3 loop: CASSYGRSVPGELFF. The CDR3 nucleotides read TGTGCCAGCAGTTACGGGCGTTCCGTGCCCGGGGAGCTGTTTTTT.